The 31 T cell receptor beta chains presented below share a single source sample, sequenced in a study of T cells after yellow fever vaccination. MiXCR was run by TCRdb on the 5' RACE reads, yielding one entry per CDR3 protein. The repertoire holds a few hundred thousand distinct CDR3 sequences, with 15% to 20% as singletons. Sequencing was performed on PBMCs, taken 15 days after the yellow fever booster vaccination. Receptors were obtained from a man aged 25-45 years who received the YFV17D yellow fever vaccine.

This clonotype was seen a few times. This chain connects TRBV12-3 or TRBV12-4 to TRBJ2-7; 8 positions match TRBD2. This CDR3 is built from 14 residues. V lost 5 bases and J lost 5; bases outside the gene matches: 8. CDR3 coding DNA: TGTGCCAGCAGTACCGGGACTAGTTGGGACGAGCAGTACTTC. It yields the protein CASSTGTSWDEQYF.

The chain recombines TRBV4-3 with TRBJ2-2; D is undetermined. There are 14 residues in the CDR3. With 2 bases removed from V and 3 bases from J, the gap between germline ends came to 7 bases. The germline gives CDR1 LGHNA, CDR2 YSLEER. Here the CDR3 reads CASSQQLHTGELFF. Here the CDR3 DNA reads TGCGCCAGCAGCCAACAACTTCACACCGGGGAGCTGTTTTTT.

This clonotype was picked up many times. The gene calls are TRBV18 and TRBJ2-1; D unclear. The germline CDR1 and CDR2 sequences are KGHSH and LQKENI. The CDR3 covers 13 residues. The V end was cut by 6 bases, the J end by 5 bases, with 11 bases between. This chain's CDR3 is CASSPTQDNEQFF. The CDR3 region has the DNA TGTGCCAGCTCCCCAACCCAGGACAATGAGCAGTTCTTC.

This clonotype was detected only a few times. The chain uses TRBV5-6 and TRBJ2-1; weak D call: TRBD1 (7 bases). Between the trimmed V and J ends, which lost 6 bases and 6 bases, there was a span of 13 bases. This CDR3 has 13 amino acids. Germline loops: CDR1 SGHDT, CDR2 YYEEEE. CDR3 sequence: CASTTEGANEQFF. The CDR3 DNA is TGTGCCAGCACCACGGAGGGGGCCAATGAGCAGTTCTTC.

This clonotype occurred a few times. The chain is built from TRBV20-1 and TRBJ2-2; TRBD2 aligns across 8 bases. V was pared by 3 bases and J by 4 bases, with 1 base of the junction left unmatched. The CDR3 contains 13 residues. CDR1 and CDR2 from the germline V gene are DFQATT and SNEGSKA (reference sequence). CDR3 sequence (DNA): TGCAGTGCTAGGCGGGGGGCCACCGGGGAGCTGTTTTTT. Protein: CSARRGATGELFF.

The V call is TRBV6-5, the J call TRBJ2-7; the D call may be TRBD1 or TRBD2 (5 bases each). CDR1 and CDR2 (germline): MNHEY, SVGAGI. The germline V and J ends were trimmed by 10 bases and 3 bases, with 13 bases remaining between them. The CDR3 is 12 amino acids. This CDR3 is CATGTYIYEQYF. CDR3 bases: TGTGCCACCGGGACGTATATCTACGAGCAGTACTTC.

This clonotype occurred a few times. The chain links TRBV20-1 to TRBJ2-4; 10 bases map to TRBD1. J was trimmed by 6 bases and V by 6 bases; bases with no gene match: 5. Germline-derived CDR1 and CDR2 are DFQATT and SNEGSKA (reference sequence). The CDR3 contains 13 residues. The CDR3 DNA follows: TGCAGTGCGTCGGGGACAGGGGTAAACATTCAGTACTTC. Translation: CSASGTGVNIQYF.

This clonotype has only a few counts. The chain combines TRBV12-3 or TRBV12-4 with TRBJ2-3, with TRBD2 as a possible D gene (7 bases). The CDR3 length is 13 residues. V was cut by 11 bases and J by 2 bases, with 14 bases left in between. CDR3 coding DNA: TGTGCCGAAGGCGGGGGCTTCACAGATACGCAGTATTTT. Its translation: CAEGGGFTDTQYF.

The genes are TRBV20-1 and TRBJ2-7; 13 positions match TRBD2. The germline V gene encodes CDR1 DFQATT and CDR2 SNEGSKA (reference sequence). The V and J ends lost 6 bases and 5 bases, in that order; junction bases with no gene match: 13. The CDR3 contains 16 residues. Here the CDR3 reads CSATGTSGAIYNEQYF. The CDR3 bases are TGCAGTGCAACCGGGACTAGCGGGGCGATTTATAACGAGCAGTACTTC.

This clonotype was recorded many times. The rearrangement links TRBV11-2 to TRBJ2-2; D call uncertain. Germline V gives CDR1 SGHAT, CDR2 FQNNGV. V lost 0 bases, J lost 9 bases, and 8 bases lay in between. The CDR3 consists of 13 residues. CDR3 DNA: TGTGCCAGCAGCTTAGAATTGAAGCGGGAGCTGTTTTTT. It is translated as CASSLELKRELFF.

This clonotype turned up a few times. The J gene is TRBJ2-7, the V gene TRBV6-5; 13 bases fit TRBD2. CDR1 and CDR2 from the germline V gene are MNHEY and SVGAGI. The CDR3 loop spans 16 amino acids. The trim removed 5 bases at V and 6 bases at J, leaving 10 bases unmatched. This chain's CDR3 is CASSRWTSGSQGEQYF. CDR3 bases: TGTGCCAGCAGTCGTTGGACTAGCGGGAGTCAGGGCGAGCAGTACTTC.

This sequence joins TRBV10-2 and TRBJ2-7; D perhaps matches TRBD1 (6 bases). Germline lookup yields CDR1 WSHSY and CDR2 SAAADI. The CDR3 length is 13 residues. With 4 bases removed from V and 4 bases from J, the gap between germline ends came to 11 bases. For the CDR3, the DNA is TGCGCCAGCAGTGGCAGGGGCCATTACGAGCAGTACTTC. This translates into CASSGRGHYEQYF.

The chain couples TRBV5-4 to TRBJ1-1; D is unresolved. Trimming took off 3 bases at V and 7 bases at J, with 16 bases between the two ends. CDR3 length: 14 residues. Germline CDR1 reads SGHNT; CDR2 reads YYREEE (reference sequence). The CDR3 reads CASSSKEGLHEAFF. CDR3 sequence (DNA): TGTGCCAGCAGCTCCAAAGAGGGTCTCCATGAAGCTTTCTTT.

The chain links TRBV20-1 to TRBJ2-7; 7 positions agree with TRBD1. Germline loops: CDR1 DFQATT, CDR2 SNEGSKA (reference sequence). The J segment lost 2 bases and the V segment lost 5 bases, leaving 6 bases of the junction unmatched. This CDR3 has 13 amino acids. Here the CDR3 reads CSASGQNAYEQYF. In DNA, the CDR3 is TGCAGTGCTTCGGGACAGAACGCCTACGAGCAGTACTTC.

The CDR3 DNA follows: TGCAGCGTCCGGACGTGGGGCTATGGCTACACCTTC. Protein sequence: CSVRTWGYGYTF. The gene calls are TRBV29-1 and TRBJ1-2; D is ambiguous. The CDR3 has 12 residues. Trimming took off 6 bases at V and 4 bases at J, with 12 bases between the two ends. CDR1 and CDR2 (germline): SQVTM, ANQGSEA.

In its sample, this clonotype was seen a few times. V is TRBV7-3 and J is TRBJ2-3; D possibly corresponds to TRBD2 (6 bases). Trimming shortened V by 5 bases and J by 1 base, and 13 bases separated the two germline ends. CDR3 length: 15 residues. Germline-derived CDR1 and CDR2 are SGHTA and FQGTGA. The CDR3 sequence is CASSVAGGGTDTQYF. CDR3 in DNA: TGTGCCAGCAGCGTCGCTGGCGGGGGCACAGATACGCAGTATTTT.

The chain employs TRBV10-2 and TRBJ2-3, with TRBD2 matching 9 bases. Per the germline V gene, CDR1 is WSHSY and CDR2 is SAAADI. The V segment lost 5 bases and the J segment 2 bases; nucleotides outside the gene matches: 5. The CDR3 runs 15 residues. This CDR3 reads CASSSGRITTDTQYF. The CDR3, as DNA: TGCGCCAGCAGTAGCGGGAGGATCACCACAGATACGCAGTATTTT.

This chain uses TRBV7-2 with TRBJ2-1; maybe TRBD2 (6 bases). Germline assignment: CDR1 SGHTA and CDR2 FQGNSA. V was clipped by 0 bases and J by 12 bases, with 9 bases between them. This CDR3 is 12 amino acids long. This chain's CDR3 is CASSLAGGWQFF. The CDR3 nucleotides read TGTGCCAGCAGCTTAGCGGGGGGTTGGCAGTTCTTC.

This sequence joins TRBV19 and TRBJ1-5; D is unclear. The CDR3 runs to 15 residues. V lost 3 bases and J lost 7, with 16 bases in between. Per the germline V gene, CDR1 is LNHDA and CDR2 is SQIVND (reference sequence). The CDR3 nucleotides read TGTGCCAGTAGTATTGGCCCCGACATTCGGCAGCCCCAGCATTTT. Amino acids: CASSIGPDIRQPQHF.

This clonotype was seen more than once but under ten times. The chain couples TRBV7-9 to TRBJ2-6; D gene unclear. The CDR3 consists of 15 residues. Trimming removed 7 bases from V and 3 bases from J, with 13 bases in between. Germline V gives CDR1 SEHNR, CDR2 FQNEAQ (reference sequence). The CDR3 nucleotides read TGTGCCAGCATCCTAGACAACCATGGGGCCAACGTCCTGACTTTC. Its protein product is CASILDNHGANVLTF.

The J gene is TRBJ2-1, the V gene TRBV4-1, with 9 positions matching TRBD2. The length of the CDR3 is 22 residues. J was trimmed by 2 bases and V by 0 bases; bases with no gene match: 20. The V gene's germline CDR1 is MGHRA and CDR2 YSYEKL. The CDR3 DNA follows: TGCGCCAGCAGCCAAGATTCCCCGGACTATGGCGGGAGGGGGGAGGCCTACAATGAGCAGTTCTTC. This codes for CASSQDSPDYGGRGEAYNEQFF.

This rearrangement joins TRBV5-1 to TRBJ2-7, with a possible D match to TRBD2 (5 bases). The CDR3 covers 15 residues. Germline CDR1 SGHRS, CDR2 YFSETQ. Trimming took 4 bases from V and 0 from J, leaving 14 bases between them. CDR3 protein: CASSSRRESSYEQYF. The CDR3 nucleotides read TGCGCCAGCAGCAGCCGACGGGAAAGCTCCTACGAGCAGTACTTC.

V gene TRBV20-1 combines with J gene TRBJ2-5; D uncertain. Germline V lookup: CDR1 DFQATT, CDR2 SNEGSKA (reference sequence). Trimming shortened V by 4 bases and J by 1 base, and 7 bases separated the two germline ends. The CDR3 is 12 residues long. The CDR3 region has the DNA TGCAGTGCTATTCGGGTCCAAGAGACCCAGTACTTC. This sequence encodes CSAIRVQETQYF.

The chain has TRBV6-5 and TRBJ2-1; D is unclear. Germline CDR1 MNHEY, CDR2 SVGAGI. Trimming took off 0 bases at V and 5 bases at J, with 5 bases between the two ends. This CDR3 spans 13 amino acids. CDR3 residues: CASSYSINNEQFF. The DNA of the CDR3 is TGTGCCAGCAGTTACTCGATTAACAATGAGCAGTTCTTC.

V gene TRBV5-1 combines with J gene TRBJ2-2, with D perhaps TRBD1 (5 bases). The CDR3 loop spans 14 amino acids. The germline V and J ends were trimmed by 4 bases and 11 bases, with 18 bases remaining between them. Germline V gene data show CDR1 as SGHRS and CDR2 as YFSETQ. In DNA form, the CDR3 reads TGCGCCAGCAGCCAATTCATACAGGACATTGAGCTGTTTTTT. Translating it yields CASSQFIQDIELFF.

This clonotype was seen a few times. This chain uses TRBV25-1 with TRBJ2-5, with D uncertain. This CDR3 comprises 14 residues. Trimming shortened V by 10 bases and J by 0 bases, and 15 bases separated the two germline ends. Germline V gives CDR1 MGHDK, CDR2 SYGVNS. The CDR3 loop is CATRPWLYQETQYF. CDR3 nucleotides: TGTGCCACCCGACCTTGGTTGTACCAAGAGACCCAGTACTTC.

V usage is TRBV20-1 and J usage is TRBJ2-2; D may be TRBD1 (5 bases). The CDR3 sequence is 13 residues long. The germline gives CDR1 DFQATT, CDR2 SNEGSKA (reference sequence). With 6 bases removed from V and 6 bases from J, the gap between germline ends came to 14 bases. The CDR3 bases are TGCAGTGCCAGTTACCAGGGTTCCGGGGAGCTGTTTTTT. Residues: CSASYQGSGELFF.

This clonotype was counted ten times or more. The chain is built from TRBV7-2 and TRBJ1-1; D may be TRBD1 (5 bases). This CDR3 is 14 amino acids long. Germline V gene sequence: CDR1 SGHTA, CDR2 FQGNSA. The ends were cut back, 4 bases at V and 0 bases at J, with 9 bases in the middle. This CDR3 reads CASSSTGLNTEAFF. The CDR3 region has the DNA TGTGCCAGCAGCTCAACAGGACTGAACACTGAAGCTTTCTTT.

The chain links TRBV6-2 or TRBV6-3 to TRBJ2-1, with 11 bases identical to TRBD2. The CDR3 spans 17 residues. Trimming removed 6 bases from V and 1 base from J; junction bases left unmatched: 8. Germline CDR1 and CDR2: MNHEY and SVGEGT. CDR3: CASRNTIAGGSYNEQFF. CDR3 in DNA: TGTGCCAGCAGAAACACTATAGCGGGAGGGTCCTACAATGAGCAGTTCTTC.

The chain combines TRBV7-2 with TRBJ2-7; unclear D gene. This CDR3 contains 15 residues. Germline values: CDR1 SGHTA, CDR2 FQGNSA. Trimming took off 5 bases at V and 2 bases at J, with 16 bases between the two ends. Here the CDR3 reads CASSPESTPPYEQYF. The CDR3 DNA reads TGTGCCAGCAGCCCTGAATCGACACCGCCCTACGAGCAGTACTTC.

This clonotype showed up just a few times. The chain carries TRBV7-2 and TRBJ2-3; TRBD2 agrees at 8 bases. The V and J ends lost 5 bases and 7 bases, in that order; junction bases with no gene match: 14. The CDR3 runs 16 residues. Germline V lookup: CDR1 SGHTA, CDR2 FQGNSA. The CDR3 region has the DNA TGTGCCAGCAGCCACCAGGGCAGCGGGAGTGTATATACGCAGTATTTT. The encoded protein is CASSHQGSGSVYTQYF. The variable domain in full, with the rest retrieved from reference TRBV7-2 and TRBJ2-3, is GAGVSQSPSNKVTEKGKDVELRCDPISGHTALYWYRQSLGQGLEFLIYFQGNSAPDKSGLPSDRFSAERTGGSVSTLTIQRTQQEDSAVYLCASSHQGSGSVYTQYFGPGTRLTVL.